Included here is one T cell receptor beta chain sequence, with context. The antigen remains unidentified. Sequenced by immunoSEQ multiplex PCR; TCRdb stores in-frame clones only, minus some. The data contain about 340,000 clones, 86% of them singletons. The 120-subject validation cohort, separate from the roughly 700-subject first cohort, included the donors. This entry is derived from a study of cytomegalovirus exposure and HLA in healthy donors. Germline V gene data show CDR1 as SQVTM and CDR2 as ANQGSEA. The V end lost 6 bases, the J end lost 3 bases, and 17 bases lay between the germline ends. The CDR3 has 14 residues. Study observations and caveats: Rarity characterized most TCR sequences, yet some public TCRs appeared in many donors. The study listed about 150 cytomegalovirus-associated TCR beta chains.

This chain uses TRBV29-1 with TRBJ1-2; possible D gene TRBD1, 6 bases. This clonotype originated in a young woman in good health and CMV-seronegative. Sequenced material: PBMCs. This chain's CDR3 is CSVKGGEGHYGYTF. The CDR3 nucleotides are TGCAGCGTCAAAGGGGGGGAGGGTCACTATGGCTACACCTTC.